These T cell receptor beta chains were read from a single sample in a study of shared clonotypes between healthy human individuals. Assay: immunoSEQ multiplex PCR; the TCRdb copy retains only in-frame clones and omits some. The sample consists of roughly 810,000 clones, approximately 96% of them appearing once. Specimen: naive CD8+ T cells sorted from blood. These receptors were collected from a young man in good health. Each CDR3 is given with its conserved first and last residue. The D gene is left open where the match is weak. Some rows have no size entry. The others give once, few or many, or a class for an expanded clone.

J gene | V gene | clone size | D gene | CDR3 protein | CDR3 DNA
TRBJ2-5 | TRBV9 | - | TRBD1 | CASSVTGEFGIETQYF | TGTGCCAGCAGCGTCACAGGGGAATTTGGGATAGAGACCCAGTACTTC
TRBJ2-1 | TRBV30 | - | TRBD2 | CAWSGLAAYNEQFF | TGTGCCTGGAGTGGGCTAGCGGCCTACAATGAGCAGTTCTTC
TRBJ2-5 | TRBV28 | once | - | CASSLKTAYQETQYF | TGTGCCAGCAGTCTTAAGACAGCCTACCAAGAGACCCAGTACTTC
TRBJ1-3 | TRBV2 | - | - | CASSAILDSGNTIYF | TGTGCCAGCAGTGCCATTCTCGACTCTGGAAACACCATATATTTT
TRBJ1-5 | TRBV2 | - | - | CASGVSNQPQHF | TGTGCCAGCGGGGTGAGTAATCAGCCCCAGCATTTT
TRBJ2-1 | TRBV7-2 | - | TRBD2 | CASSLGPTSGYNEQFF | TGTGCCAGCAGCTTAGGTCCGACTAGCGGCTACAATGAGCAGTTCTTC
TRBJ2-7 | TRBV7-9 | - | - | CASSLVLVSEQYF | TGTGCCAGCAGCTTAGTGCTGGTCTCCGAGCAGTACTTC
TRBJ1-4 | TRBV15 | - | - | CATSRVGREEKLFF | TGTGCCACCAGCAGAGTTGGCAGGGAAGAAAAACTGTTTTTT
TRBJ2-7 | TRBV15 | - | TRBD1 | CATSRDFDREDEQYF | TGTGCCACCAGCAGGGACTTTGACAGGGAAGACGAGCAGTACTTC
TRBJ2-3 | TRBV7-7 | - | - | CASSRSPDLADTQYF | TGTGCTAGCAGCCGCTCCCCTGATTTAGCAGATACGCAGTATTTT
TRBJ2-7 | TRBV19 | - | - | CASSDLFYEQYF | TGTGCCAGTAGCGACTTATTTTACGAGCAGTACTTC
TRBJ1-2 | TRBV5-1 | - | - | CASSLGLPQEADLYGYTF | TGCGCCAGCAGCTTGGGACTCCCCCAGGAGGCAGATTTATATGGCTACACCTTC
TRBJ1-2 | TRBV28 | - | - | CASSRGQGLNYGYTF | TGTGCCAGCAGTCGGGGGCAGGGGTTGAACTATGGCTACACCTTC
TRBJ2-1 | TRBV7-9 | - | TRBD1 | CASSEGAAFYNEQFF | TGTGCCAGCAGCGAGGGGGCCGCCTTCTACAATGAGCAGTTCTTC
TRBJ1-2 | TRBV16 | - | - | CASSRPPGYTSYGYTF | TGTGCCAGCAGCCGACCGCCGGGCTATACCTCTTATGGCTACACCTTC
TRBJ2-1 | TRBV9 | - | TRBD2 | CASSVGGTSGLSSYNEQFF | TGTGCCAGCAGCGTAGGAGGGACTAGCGGATTGAGCTCCTACAATGAGCAGTTCTTC
TRBJ2-1 | TRBV7-6 | - | - | CASSPRLVPNEQFF | TGTGCCAGCAGCCCAAGACTAGTTCCCAATGAGCAGTTCTTC
TRBJ2-1 | TRBV6-5 | - | TRBD2 | CASSLAGPSYNEQFF | TGTGCCAGCAGTTTAGCGGGACCCTCCTACAATGAGCAGTTCTTC
TRBJ2-5 | TRBV28 | - | TRBD2 | CASSFPGTSGGQETQYF | TGTGCCAGCAGTTTCCCGGGGACTAGCGGGGGACAAGAGACCCAGTACTTC
TRBJ1-3 | TRBV28 | - | - | CASRWDFSGNTIYF | TGTGCCAGCAGATGGGACTTCTCTGGAAACACCATATATTTT
TRBJ2-7 | TRBV10-3 | - | TRBD2 | CAILAGDEQYF | TGTGCCATCCTAGCGGGAGACGAGCAGTACTTC
TRBJ2-3 | TRBV6-6 | - | - | CASTRTQGASDTQYF | TGTGCCAGCACACGCACCCAAGGGGCGTCAGATACGCAGTATTTT
TRBJ2-7 | TRBV7-2 | - | - | CASRSVGWGISYEQYF | TGTGCCAGCAGGAGTGTTGGGTGGGGGATCTCCTACGAGCAGTACTTC
TRBJ2-7 | TRBV27 | - | - | CASSLSDGLNYEQYF | TGTGCCAGCAGTTTATCAGACGGGCTCAACTACGAGCAGTACTTC
TRBJ1-3 | TRBV28 | - | - | CASSLTQGIFGNTIYF | TGTGCCAGCAGTTTGACGCAGGGGATCTTTGGAAACACCATATATTTT
TRBJ1-5 | TRBV6-5 | - | - | CASSQGRISNQPQHF | TGTGCCAGCAGTCAAGGACGGATTAGCAATCAGCCCCAGCATTTT
TRBJ2-7 | TRBV5-5 | - | TRBD1 | CASSLPGQPYEQYF | TGTGCCAGCAGCTTGCCGGGACAGCCCTACGAGCAGTACTTC
TRBJ2-3 | TRBV27 | - | - | CASSPFADTDTQYF | TGTGCCAGCAGCCCATTTGCGGACACAGATACGCAGTATTTT
TRBJ2-1 | TRBV5-4 | - | - | CASSLLTGLEVFF | TGTGCCAGCAGCTTGTTAACAGGGTTAGAGGTGTTCTTC
TRBJ1-4 | TRBV11-2 | - | TRBD1 | CASSLNPRTGRDHEKLFF | TGTGCCAGCAGCTTAAATCCCCGGACAGGCCGGGACCATGAAAAACTGTTTTTT
TRBJ1-2 | TRBV7-9 | - | - | CASSSRQGSVNYGYTF | TGTGCCAGCAGCTCACGGCAGGGTAGTGTAAACTATGGCTACACCTTC
TRBJ2-1 | TRBV11-2 | few | TRBD2 | CATTTSGHTYNEQFF | TGTGCCACCACAACTAGCGGGCATACCTACAATGAGCAGTTCTTC
TRBJ1-3 | TRBV28 | - | - | CASSIWVSSGNTIYF | TGTGCCAGCAGTATCTGGGTGTCCTCTGGAAACACCATATATTTT
TRBJ1-1 | TRBV7-6 | - | - | CASSLAGTEAFF | TGTGCCAGCAGCTTAGCGGGCACTGAAGCTTTCTTT
TRBJ2-6 | TRBV9 | - | TRBD1 | CASSDNNRDRGPGANVLTF | TGTGCCAGCAGCGACAATAACCGGGACAGGGGGCCCGGGGCCAACGTCCTGACTTTC
TRBJ2-1 | TRBV5-8 | - | - | CASSWWTQTDNEQFF | TGTGCCAGCAGCTGGTGGACTCAAACCGACAATGAGCAGTTCTTC
TRBJ1-4 | TRBV4-1 | - | - | CASSQDSQVGEKLFF | TGCGCCAGCAGCCAAGATTCCCAGGTCGGAGAAAAACTGTTTTTT
TRBJ2-1 | TRBV4-3 | - | TRBD2 | CASSQDMGRTSGRGDNEQFF | TGCGCCAGCAGCCAAGATATGGGCAGAACTAGCGGGAGAGGAGACAATGAGCAGTTCTTC
TRBJ2-7 | TRBV5-1 | - | TRBD1 | CASMETGAAYEQYF | TGCGCCAGCATGGAGACAGGGGCGGCCTACGAGCAGTACTTC
TRBJ2-1 | TRBV19 | - | - | CASSIFSYNEQFF | TGTGCCAGTAGTATATTCAGTTACAATGAGCAGTTCTTC
TRBJ1-1 | TRBV6-1 | - | - | CASGGTLGLNTEAFF | TGTGCCAGCGGGGGGACATTGGGTCTGAACACTGAAGCTTTCTTT
TRBJ2-1 | TRBV27 | - | TRBD2 | CASSPLGLAGEGLYNEQFF | TGTGCCAGCAGTCCCCTCGGACTAGCGGGAGAGGGACTCTACAATGAGCAGTTCTTC
TRBJ2-7 | TRBV5-1 | once | TRBD2 | CASSFRLAGNYEQYF | TGCGCCAGCAGCTTCAGGCTAGCGGGTAACTACGAGCAGTACTTC
TRBJ2-7 | TRBV7-9 | - | TRBD1 | CASSLVTQGDVKYEQYF | TGTGCCAGCAGCTTAGTGACCCAGGGGGACGTTAAGTACGAGCAGTACTTC
TRBJ1-2 | TRBV13 | - | - | CASRGSPGTQDTYGYTF | TGTGCCAGCCGCGGTAGCCCCGGGACACAGGATACCTATGGCTACACCTTC
TRBJ2-1 | TRBV15 | - | TRBD1 | CATSAHTGTGGFF | TGTGCCACCAGCGCCCATACCGGGACAGGGGGGTTCTTC
TRBJ2-2 | TRBV27 | - | - | CASRRITGELFF | TGTGCCAGCAGAAGGATCACCGGGGAGCTGTTTTTT